A single sample gave rise to the 8 T cell receptor beta chains below, sequenced in a study of CXCR3-negative and CXCR3-positive naive CD8 T cells. The study made its TRB cDNA libraries by 5' RACE, adding UMI labels. TCRdb reprocessed the 5' RACE reads, keeping one entry per CDR3 protein, no DNA. The specimen's table records 90,000 to 95,000 distinct CDR3 sequences. Sample: naive CXCR3- CD8+ T cells from blood. Subset given: CD45RO-CCR7+CD27+CD95- naive CD8+ T cells lacking CXCR3 (TNR3-). All receptors derive from a human donor in good health. Some clones in this sample may be carry-over from other donors' samples.

The V call is TRBV7-6, the J call TRBJ2-7. The CDR3 runs to 16 residues. Germline assignment: CDR1 SGHVS and CDR2 FNYEAQ. The CDR3 here is CASSLASSAGYDEQYF.

The V gene is TRBV15, the J gene TRBJ2-4. This CDR3 has 15 residues. The germline gives CDR1 LNHNV, CDR2 YYDKDF (reference sequence). CDR3 amino acids: CATSRSGLAKNIQYF.

V usage is TRBV15 and J usage is TRBJ2-3; TCRdb returns TRBD1, unconfirmable since there is no DNA. This CDR3 contains 15 residues. CDR1 is LNHNV and CDR2 is YYDKDF in the germline V gene (reference sequence). This CDR3 is CATSRDRQGADTQYF.

The CDR3 region is CAISERLASETQYF. The J gene is TRBJ2-5, the V gene TRBV10-3. Per germline, CDR1 ENHRY and CDR2 SYGVKD. The CDR3 sequence is 14 residues long.

The chain recombines TRBV7-9 with TRBJ1-1. The germline CDR1 and CDR2 sequences are SEHNR and FQNEAQ (reference sequence). CDR3 length: 12 amino acids. The chain's CDR3 is CASSLDGTEAFF. Drawing the rest from reference TRBV7-9 and TRBJ1-1, the complete variable domain is DTGVSQNPRHKITKRGQNVTFRCDPISEHNRLYWYRQTLGQGPEFLTYFQNEAQLEKSRLLSDRFSAERPKGSFSTLEIQRTEQGDSAMYLCASSLDGTEAFFGQGTRLTVV.

The V and J genes are TRBV13 and TRBJ2-5; TCRdb picks TRBD2, but there is no DNA to check that call. Per the germline V gene, CDR1 is PRHDT and CDR2 is FYEKMQ (reference sequence). CDR3 length: 13 amino acids. CDR3 residues: CASRRREAETQYF.

The CDR3 region is CASSMTGLAEALEQFF. J is TRBJ2-1 and V is TRBV27; lacking DNA, the TRBD2 call made by TCRdb goes unchecked. Germline V CDR1 and CDR2: MNHEY, SMNVEV (reference sequence). CDR3 size: 16 residues.

This chain links TRBV7-9 with TRBJ2-7; the TRBD1 assignment by TCRdb is unverifiable without DNA. The CDR3 is 14 amino acids. Germline CDR1 SEHNR, CDR2 FQNEAQ (reference sequence). CDR3 residues: CASSLKDRTYEQYF.